Many counts were recorded for the clone carrying this T cell receptor (beta chain). What it binds is unknown. Germline V gene data show CDR1 as SGHNT and CDR2 as YYREEE (reference sequence). The V end lost 0 bases, the J end lost 0 bases, and 3 bases lay between the germline ends. The CDR3 sequence is 13 residues long. The assay was immunoSEQ multiplex PCR, and TCRdb's table has in-frame clones only and misses some. The sample holds around 24,000 clones, and no clone turns up only once. These data belong to a study of T cells after posttransplantation cyclophosphamide. Study outcomes and limitations: TRB clonality was highly associated with recipient CMV seropositivity and reactivation. Blood and skin or GI T cell repertoires showed limited TRB overlap. Later blood repertoires were often dominated by clones from the donor CD8+ memory compartment.

Cyclophosphamide on days +3 and +4 followed busulfan-fludarabine conditioning and a marrow graft. Here the sequenced sample was PBMCs, taken after allogeneic stem cell transplant with posttransplant cyclophosphamide. The TCR originated in a male patient in his late teens or twenties who received an allogeneic stem cell transplant from a related donor, was CMV-positive, and had no GVHD. Part of the T cells may come from the graft donor. The V and J genes are TRBV5-4 and TRBJ1-1; D is uncertain. CDR3 protein: CASSLAVNTEAFF. The CDR3 nucleotides are TGTGCCAGCAGCTTGGCGGTGAACACTGAAGCTTTCTTT.